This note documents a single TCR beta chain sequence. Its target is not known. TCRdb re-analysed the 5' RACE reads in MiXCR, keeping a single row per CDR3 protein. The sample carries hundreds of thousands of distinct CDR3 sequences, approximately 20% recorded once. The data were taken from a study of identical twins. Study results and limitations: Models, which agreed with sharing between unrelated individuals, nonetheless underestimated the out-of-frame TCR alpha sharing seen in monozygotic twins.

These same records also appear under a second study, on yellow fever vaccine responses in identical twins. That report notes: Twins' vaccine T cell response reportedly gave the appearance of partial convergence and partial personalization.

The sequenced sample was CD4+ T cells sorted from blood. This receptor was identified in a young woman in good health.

DNA for the CDR3: TGTGCCAGCTCACTACGGACTAGCGGCCCCACCGGGGAGCTGTTTTTT. Protein sequence: CASSLRTSGPTGELFF. The chain combines TRBV18 with TRBJ2-2; TRBD2 agrees at 10 bases. With 4 bases clipped from V and 4 bases from J, the junction kept 6 bases outside the gene matches. The CDR3 totals 16 residues. The germline CDR1 and CDR2 sequences are KGHSH and LQKENI.